This T cell receptor beta chain comes out of a study of T cells in localized non-small cell lung cancer. Trimming took off 6 bases at V and 0 bases at J, with 18 bases between the two ends. The CDR3 runs to 16 residues. Germline V gene lookup returns CDR1 MDHEN and CDR2 SYDVKM. Data came from immunoSEQ multiplex PCR; TCRdb stores just in-frame clones and leaves some out. The data contain some 16,000 clones, around 91% of them singletons. Study outcomes and limitations: Since sequencing was restricted to only one region of the tumor, intratumor heterogeneity remains a possibility. Density of T cells in blood, when higher, went with longer overall survival. Turning up in adjacent lung were a median around 60 of the top 100 tumor clones. It was uninvolved adjacent lung that showed the highest T cell clonality, exceeding tumor.

To note about this clone: As yet, its antigen is unknown.

The V call is TRBV28, the J call TRBJ2-7; D may be TRBD1 (6 bases). This sequence originates from a female donor older than 55 with stage III squamous cell lung carcinoma. This specimen consisted of peripheral blood, obtained before any cancer treatment. CDR3 sequence reads: CASSPPGQLSSYEQYF. DNA of the CDR3: TGTGCCAGCAGCCCTCCCGGACAGCTGAGCTCCTACGAGCAGTACTTC. The full variable domain, its missing parts supplied by reference TRBV28 and TRBJ2-7, is DVKVTQSSRYLVKRTGEKVFLECVQDMDHENMFWYRQDPGLGLRLIYFSYDVKMKEKGDIPEGYSVSREKKERFSLILESASTNQTSMYLCASSPPGQLSSYEQYFGPGTRLTVT.